This T cell receptor (beta chain) was identified in a study of beta chain features in type 1 diabetes. CDR1 and CDR2 (germline): LNHDA, SQIVND (reference sequence). The CDR3 is 16 amino acids. The V end was cut by 7 bases, the J end by 8 bases, with 21 bases between. Purity of each sorted population was above 95%. Regarding this clone: Antigen: not known.

Regarding the study as a whole: Significant though moderate, a shortening of TCRB CDR3s appeared in all four CD4+ subsets of Type 1 diabetes patients.

Sequenced material consisted of expressed TCRB transcripts (all of the isolated RNA was reverse transcribed). Generated by immunoSEQ multiplex PCR, the TCRdb table keeps only in-frame clones and is missing some. The sample lists almost 350,000 clones, around 9.7% occurring once. The J gene is TRBJ2-6, the V gene TRBV19, with TRBD1 as a possible D gene (6 bases). The TCR originated in a man aged 25 to 40 with type 1 diabetes. The sequenced material came from central memory CD4+ T cells from blood. CDR3 residues: CASISSGRGSTNVLTF. In DNA, the CDR3 is TGTGCCAGTATCTCCTCCGGTAGGGGGTCTACCAACGTCCTGACTTTC.